This TCR beta chain was found in a study of blood T cell repertoires in COVID-19. In the study overall: Sources were T cells, B-cell-depleted T cells, or PBMCs; the material itself was cDNA or gDNA.

The protocol was immunoSEQ multiplex PCR, while the TCRdb copy is restricted to in-frame clones and leaves out a portion. The sample shows approximately 40,000 clones, roughly 81% of them seen only once. The CDR3 contains 13 residues. The germline V gene has CDR1 SGHNT and CDR2 YENEEA. Trimming removed 0 bases from V and 3 bases from J, with 5 bases in between. This chain links TRBV11-3 with TRBJ2-5; D is uncertain. Sequencing input: peripheral blood. This TCR came from a human donor in a cohort sampled during active COVID-19. The CDR3, as DNA: TGTGCCAGCAGCTTAGATCCCAAAGAGACCCAGTACTTC. Translated, it gives CASSLDPKETQYF.